The clone carrying this TCR beta chain has a handful of counts. No antigen is known for it. Germline values: CDR1 ENHRY, CDR2 SYGVKD. The CDR3 sequence is 15 residues long. V was pared by 0 bases and J by 4 bases, with 12 bases between. Every isolated RNA sample was fully reverse transcribed, so sequencing captured expressed TCRB transcripts. Sequenced by immunoSEQ multiplex PCR; TCRdb stores in-frame clones only, minus some. The sample contains 900,000 or so clones, roughly 15% of which appear only once. Each of the CD4+ naive, central memory, regulatory and stem cell-like memory populations was sorted via CD45RO/CCR7/CD25/CD127/CD95/CD27. The data stem from a study of beta chain features in type 1 diabetes. Looking at the study overall: The patients were much like the healthy donors in age, gender and cell yields. Study-level findings and limits: These data did not resolve whether HLA type affects TCRB rearrangement.

The chain uses TRBV10-3 and TRBJ1-2; the D gene is possibly TRBD1 (5 bases). Specimen: naive CD4+ T cells from blood. The TCR comes from a woman aged 18-29 years in good health. The CDR3 bases are TGTGCCATCAGTGAGTCGTCTAGGGGAACCTATGGCTACACCTTC. It encodes CAISESSRGTYGYTF.